These 31 T cell receptor beta chains came from one sample sequenced in a study of T cell responses to AZD1222 COVID-19 vaccine. The assay was immunoSEQ multiplex PCR, and TCRdb's table has in-frame clones only and misses some. The data show over 120,000 clones, roughly 87% seen once. Sequenced here: peripheral blood, sampled 28 days after the second AZD1222 dose. Receptors originate from an adult who received the AZD1222 COVID-19 vaccine.

V is TRBV15 and J is TRBJ2-4; the D call may be TRBD1 or TRBD2 (5 bases each). This CDR3 is built from 17 residues. Trimming pared 0 bases from V and 0 bases from J, leaving 12 bases between. The germline V gene has CDR1 LNHNV and CDR2 YYDKDF (reference sequence). DNA for the CDR3: TGTGCCACCAGCAGAGATCCCGAGGGGCTAGCCAAAAACATTCAGTACTTC. Translated: CATSRDPEGLAKNIQYF.

The genes are TRBV28 and TRBJ1-1; 8 nucleotides agree with TRBD1. Losses at the gene ends were 5 bases for V and 1 base for J; bases not matched to a gene: 9. The germline V gene has CDR1 MDHEN and CDR2 SYDVKM. The CDR3 totals 16 residues. The CDR3 DNA is TGTGCCAGCAGTAACCCTCAGGGGGCCGGGAACACTGAAGCTTTCTTT. Translating gives CASSNPQGAGNTEAFF.

The CDR3 protein is CASRGNTEAFF. As DNA, the CDR3 is TGTGCCAGCAGGGGGAACACTGAAGCTTTCTTT. The chain employs TRBV6-5 and TRBJ1-1, with D unclear. This CDR3 is 11 amino acids long. CDR1 is MNHEY, CDR2 SVGAGI, per germline. V was pared by 6 bases and J by 1 base, with 3 bases between.

This clone occurred once. The DNA of the CDR3 is TGCAGCGTGGGAGGACAGGGGGCGTCCACAGATACGCAGTATTTT. It translates to CSVGGQGASTDTQYF. The J gene is TRBJ2-3, the V gene TRBV29-1; 11 bases agree with TRBD1. The junction had 7 bases not matched to a gene; V was cut back by 6 bases and J by 2 bases. CDR1 is SQVTM and CDR2 is ANQGSEA in the germline V gene. This CDR3 spans 15 amino acids.

The chain links TRBV27 to TRBJ1-1; D not certain. V lost 5 bases and J 1 base, leaving 20 bases between the germline ends. Germline V gene data show CDR1 as MNHEY and CDR2 as SMNVEV (reference sequence). The CDR3 length is 17 residues. DNA of the CDR3: TGTGCCAGCAGTCGTTACGGGGATCCGGATACGAACACTGAAGCTTTCTTT. Translating it yields CASSRYGDPDTNTEAFF.

This clone occurred a few times. The rearrangement links TRBV6-1 to TRBJ2-3, with 7 positions matching TRBD2. After removal of 3 bases from V and 4 bases from J, the junction contained 10 bases not matched to a gene. Germline CDR1 and CDR2: MNHNS and SASEGT. The CDR3 has 16 residues. The CDR3 spells CASSDKAGVASDTQYF. The CDR3 DNA follows: TGTGCCAGCAGTGACAAGGCGGGAGTTGCGTCAGATACGCAGTATTTT.

This chain connects TRBV4-3 to TRBJ1-1, with 8 bases that match TRBD1. The CDR3 is 13 residues long. Per germline, CDR1 LGHNA and CDR2 YSLEER. The ends lost 1 base at V and 7 bases at J; junction bases unmatched: 2. CDR3 in DNA: TGCGCCAGCAGCCAAGTCGGACAGGGTGAAGCTTTCTTT. Translated, it gives CASSQVGQGEAFF.

The gene calls are TRBV30 and TRBJ2-2; D is ambiguous. Germline V lookup: CDR1 GTSNPN, CDR2 SVGIG (reference sequence). This CDR3 has 15 residues. The germline V and J ends were trimmed by 0 bases and 2 bases, with 10 bases remaining between them. CDR3 sequence reads: CAWSVLPDNTGELFF. In nucleotides, the CDR3 is TGTGCCTGGAGTGTTCTACCCGATAACACCGGGGAGCTGTTTTTT.

The chain links TRBV5-6 to TRBJ1-2; D unclear. Germline CDR1 SGHDT, CDR2 YYEEEE. The V gene lost 4 bases and the J gene lost 4 bases, with 14 bases spanning the gap. The CDR3 runs to 14 residues. The CDR3 loop is CASSPGMGGYGYTF. The CDR3 DNA follows: TGTGCCAGCAGCCCCGGGATGGGTGGCTATGGCTACACCTTC.

This chain uses TRBV5-5 with TRBJ1-4; D is undetermined. This CDR3 has 16 amino acids. Germline CDR1 is SGHKS and CDR2 is YYEKEE (reference sequence). Deletions cut 4 bases from V and 0 bases from J, with 13 bases between. The DNA for the CDR3 is TGTGCCAGCAGCCTAAGCGTGATCACAACTAATGAAAAACTGTTTTTT. This translates into CASSLSVITTNEKLFF.

V is TRBV28 and J is TRBJ1-5; D may be TRBD1 (5 bases). Germline V gene data show CDR1 as MDHEN and CDR2 as SYDVKM. This CDR3 spans 15 amino acids. The V gene lost 5 bases and the J gene lost 2 bases, with 13 bases spanning the gap. CDR3 coding DNA: TGTGCCAGCAGTCTACTCCTGGGGGGCAATCAGCCCCAGCATTTT. Its translation: CASSLLLGGNQPQHF.

The V and J genes are TRBV4-1 and TRBJ1-3; D ambiguous. V was clipped by 1 base and J by 0 bases, with 7 bases between them. The CDR3 sequence is 15 residues long. Germline CDR1 and CDR2: MGHRA and YSYEKL. CDR3 nucleotides: TGCGCCAGCAGCCAAGGCCAAAGCTCTGGAAACACCATATATTTT. The encoded protein is CASSQGQSSGNTIYF.

V is TRBV6-5 and J is TRBJ2-7; D possibly corresponds to TRBD1 (5 bases). Germline values: CDR1 MNHEY, CDR2 SVGAGI. The germline V and J ends were trimmed by 6 bases and 1 base, with 16 bases remaining between them. This CDR3 comprises 15 residues. The CDR3 DNA reads as TGTGCCAGCAGAGCCTCCTGGGGCGTATCCTACGAGCAGTACTTC. Its protein product is CASRASWGVSYEQYF.

The chain couples TRBV3-1 (or the pseudogene TRBV3-2) to TRBJ1-2, with D unclear. Between the trimmed V and J ends, which lost 8 bases and 2 bases, there was a span of 12 bases. Per the germline V gene, CDR1 is LGHDT and CDR2 is YNNKEL (reference sequence). CDR3 size: 13 residues. CDR3 sequence reads: CASLGSINYGYTF. The CDR3 coding sequence is TGTGCCAGCCTGGGGAGTATCAACTATGGCTACACCTTC.

This sequence joins TRBV5-1 and TRBJ1-6; a weak D match, TRBD1 (5 bases). The CDR3 loop spans 15 amino acids. V gave up 3 bases and J gave up 7 bases, with 14 bases separating them. Germline CDR1 is SGHRS and CDR2 is YFSETQ. Here the CDR3 DNA reads TGCGCCAGCAGCTCTCTCTCACGGACAAATTCACCCCTCCACTTT. This sequence encodes CASSSLSRTNSPLHF.

The genes are TRBV7-2 and TRBJ2-1; D not resolved. CDR3 length: 13 amino acids. Germline loops: CDR1 SGHTA, CDR2 FQGNSA. Trimming pared 1 base from V and 7 bases from J, leaving 8 bases between. CDR3: CASSLVYSNEQFF. Written as DNA, the CDR3 is TGTGCCAGCAGCTTAGTCTACTCGAATGAGCAGTTCTTC.

The chain combines TRBV27 with TRBJ2-1; a possible D gene is TRBD1 (5 bases). The CDR3 covers 13 residues. V lost 7 bases and J lost 4, with 11 bases in between. The germline V gene has CDR1 MNHEY and CDR2 SMNVEV (reference sequence). The CDR3 protein is CASIGVGYNEQFF. Here the CDR3 DNA reads TGTGCCAGCATAGGGGTGGGTTACAATGAGCAGTTCTTC.

J is TRBJ2-1 and V is TRBV5-1; 7 bases match TRBD2. Germline assignment: CDR1 SGHRS and CDR2 YFSETQ. The CDR3 consists of 16 residues. The V gene end was trimmed by 4 bases and the J gene end by 0 bases; junction bases not matched to a gene: 7. The CDR3 region has the DNA TGCGCCAGCAGCCCCTCGGGAGGAGCCTCCTACAATGAGCAGTTCTTC. It specifies CASSPSGGASYNEQFF. Full variable domain (rest looked up from reference TRBV5-1 and TRBJ2-1): KAGVTQTPRYLIKTRGQQVTLSCSPISGHRSVSWYQQTPGQGLQFLFEYFSETQRNKGNFPGRFSGRQFSNSRSEMNVSTLELGDSALYLCASSPSGGASYNEQFFGPGTRLTVL.

The J gene is TRBJ2-1, the V gene TRBV3-1 (or the pseudogene TRBV3-2), with D possibly TRBD2 on 8 matching bases. This CDR3 has 13 residues. V was pared by 6 bases and J by 12 bases, with 18 bases between. Germline V gives CDR1 LGHDT, CDR2 YNNKEL (reference sequence). CDR3 sequence: CASRHSGTEGQFF. The DNA for the CDR3 is TGTGCCAGCAGACATAGCGGGACAGAAGGGCAGTTCTTC.

The chain is built from TRBV27 and TRBJ2-1; perhaps TRBD1 as D (6 bases). Germline V gene data show CDR1 as MNHEY and CDR2 as SMNVEV (reference sequence). V lost 6 bases and J 1 base, leaving 10 bases between the germline ends. The CDR3 contains 14 residues. This chain's CDR3 is CASREGVSYNEQFF. In DNA form, the CDR3 reads TGTGCCAGCAGAGAGGGGGTTTCCTACAATGAGCAGTTCTTC.

The chain employs TRBV10-2 and TRBJ2-7; TRBD1 is a possible D gene (6 bases). V lost 5 bases to trimming and J lost 8 bases, with 10 bases between them. The CDR3 consists of 11 residues. Germline assignment: CDR1 WSHSY and CDR2 SAAADI. The CDR3 loop is CASSPQGKQYF. The CDR3 DNA follows: TGCGCCAGCAGTCCACAGGGAAAGCAGTACTTC.

The rearrangement joins TRBV19 to TRBJ2-3, with D perhaps assigned TRBD1 or TRBD2 (5 bases each). V was trimmed by 3 bases and J by 4 bases, leaving 5 bases between them. The germline CDR1 and CDR2 sequences are LNHDA and SQIVND (reference sequence). The CDR3 has 12 residues. CDR3 sequence reads: CASSMGADTQYF. The CDR3, as DNA: TGTGCCAGTAGTATGGGGGCAGATACGCAGTATTTT.

The chain links TRBV29-1 to TRBJ2-5; TRBD1 might be the D (5 bases). This CDR3 spans 11 amino acids. Trimming pared 4 bases from V and 2 bases from J, leaving 5 bases between. The germline V gene encodes CDR1 SQVTM and CDR2 ANQGSEA. DNA of the CDR3: TGCAGCGTTGCAGGGCAAGAGACCCAGTACTTC. Its translation: CSVAGQETQYF.

J is TRBJ2-3 and V is TRBV30; D is perhaps TRBD1 or TRBD2 (5 bases each). CDR1 is GTSNPN, CDR2 SVGIG, per germline (reference sequence). Trimming cost V 0 bases and J 4 bases, with 20 bases left between them. The CDR3 runs to 17 residues. CDR3 coding DNA: TGTGCCTGGAGTGTACTCCTGGGGGTTCCTAAGGCAGATACGCAGTATTTT. Encoded protein: CAWSVLLGVPKADTQYF.

A few counts support this clone. V and J are TRBV7-6 and TRBJ1-1; a possible D gene is TRBD1 (5 bases). CDR1 is SGHVS and CDR2 is FNYEAQ in the germline V gene. Trimming cost V 4 bases and J 0 bases, with 9 bases left between them. The CDR3 is made up of 14 amino acids. CDR3 amino acids: CASSSRAMNTEAFF. The CDR3 bases are TGTGCCAGCAGCTCCAGGGCAATGAACACTGAAGCTTTCTTT.

The chain has TRBV6-1 and TRBJ1-2; D perhaps matches TRBD1 (5 bases). Germline CDR1 is MNHNS and CDR2 is SASEGT. The V gene lost 1 base and the J gene lost 0 bases, with 6 bases spanning the gap. CDR3 length equals 14 residues. The CDR3 DNA reads as TGTGCCAGCAGTGAAGGGGGCTCTAACTATGGCTACACCTTC. Protein sequence: CASSEGGSNYGYTF.

The count of this clone is one. The chain links TRBV10-2 to TRBJ1-1; D might be TRBD1 (5 bases). This CDR3 has 12 residues. V was clipped by 2 bases and J by 5 bases, with 6 bases between them. Germline CDR1 is WSHSY and CDR2 is SAAADI. CDR3 DNA: TGCGCCAGCAGTGAGGGGGGGACTGAAGCTTTCTTT. Amino acids: CASSEGGTEAFF.

The V gene is TRBV18, the J gene TRBJ1-1; D is possibly TRBD1 (6 bases). CDR1 is KGHSH and CDR2 is LQKENI in the germline V gene. The CDR3 has 13 amino acids. V lost 6 bases and J lost 6, with 14 bases in between. The CDR3 reads CASSQTGAPEAFF. CDR3 DNA: TGTGCCAGCTCCCAGACAGGTGCGCCTGAAGCTTTCTTT.

This clone was picked up one time. The chain's CDR3 is CATSDLRVSEKLFF. CDR3 coding DNA: TGTGCCACCAGTGATTTGCGGGTTTCGGAAAAACTGTTTTTT. The chain is built from TRBV24-1 and TRBJ1-4; D ambiguous. V gave up 0 bases and J gave up 8 bases, with 9 bases separating them. The CDR3 has 14 residues. Germline V gene sequence: CDR1 KGHDR, CDR2 SFDVKD.

The chain joins TRBV5-1 to TRBJ1-2; unclear D gene. V gave up 0 bases and J gave up 0 bases, with 6 bases separating them. The germline gives CDR1 SGHRS, CDR2 YFSETQ. This CDR3 is 14 amino acids long. The CDR3 nucleotides read TGCGCCAGCAGCTTGGTCCCGACTAACTATGGCTACACCTTC. It is translated as CASSLVPTNYGYTF.

V and J are TRBV4-3 and TRBJ2-3; 13 bases are a match to TRBD2. The CDR3 has 17 residues. Germline V gives CDR1 LGHNA, CDR2 YSLEER. V lost 4 bases and J lost 0; bases outside the gene matches: 4. The CDR3 is CASSPGLAGTSTDTQYF. The CDR3, as DNA: TGCGCCAGCAGCCCGGGACTAGCGGGGACTAGCACAGATACGCAGTATTTT.